This TCR beta chain was recorded in a study of blood T cell repertoires in COVID-19. Study as a whole: The analysed material was cDNA or gDNA that came from T cells, B-cell-depleted T cells, or PBMCs.

The CDR3 has 16 residues. CDR1 is SGHRS, CDR2 YFSETQ, per germline. In the case of this clone: Germline is not matched at one junction end, which may reflect a read error.

In the original analysis: Estimation of nucleated cell counts relied on the amplification of reference gene primers. Clones were sequenced by immunoSEQ multiplex PCR, and TCRdb holds only the in-frame ones, with some missing. The D gene and trimming were derived from the DNA, and the V and J assignments and clone size from that table. The repertoire holds a few hundred thousand clones, roughly nine tenths seen once, with roughly 6.3% in the top ten. The genes are TRBV5-1 and TRBJ2-6; perhaps TRBD1 as D (6 bases). The receptor comes from a man in his 60s with acute or convalescent COVID-19. The sample taken for sequencing was peripheral blood. The CDR3 sequence: CASCLGWGHGANVLTF. The CDR3 region has the DNA TGCGCCAGCTGCTTGGGTTGGGGGCACGGGGCCAACGTCCTGACTTTC.